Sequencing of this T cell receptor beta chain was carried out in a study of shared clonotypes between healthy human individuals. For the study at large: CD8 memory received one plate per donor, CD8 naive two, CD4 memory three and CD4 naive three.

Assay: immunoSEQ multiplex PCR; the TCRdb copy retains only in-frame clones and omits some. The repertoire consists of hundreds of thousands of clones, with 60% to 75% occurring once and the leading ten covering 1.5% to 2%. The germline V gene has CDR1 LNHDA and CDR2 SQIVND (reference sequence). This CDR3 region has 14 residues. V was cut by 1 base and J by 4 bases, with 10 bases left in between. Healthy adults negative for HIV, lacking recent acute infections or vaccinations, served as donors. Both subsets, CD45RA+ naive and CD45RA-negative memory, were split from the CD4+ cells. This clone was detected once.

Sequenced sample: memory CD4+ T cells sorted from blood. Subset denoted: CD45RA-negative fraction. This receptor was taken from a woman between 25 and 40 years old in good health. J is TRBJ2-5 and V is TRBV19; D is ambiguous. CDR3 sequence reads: CASSIGVAGETQYF. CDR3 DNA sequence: TGTGCCAGTAGTATAGGGGTGGCAGGAGAGACCCAGTACTTC.